What follows are 14 T cell receptor beta chains derived from one specimen sequenced in a study of Graves' ophthalmopathy and Graves' hyperthyroidism. RNA served as the template for amplifying TCR beta CDR3 regions. HTBI primers primed a first-round RT-PCR, and a second-round multiplex PCR followed. TCRdb re-called the multiplex PCR reads through MiXCR, storing one row per CDR3 protein. There are over 450,000 distinct CDR3 sequences in the sample; approximately 15% occur only once, and roughly 9.8% lies in the top ten. The sample comprised blood. All receptors derive from a woman in her twenties or thirties with Graves' ophthalmopathy.

This clonotype has more than one count but fewer than ten. This chain connects TRBV5-1 to TRBJ2-7; 7 positions match TRBD1. Germline loops: CDR1 SGHRS, CDR2 YFSETQ. The junction had 9 bases not matched to a gene; V was cut back by 5 bases and J by 1 base. This CDR3 contains 15 residues. Here the CDR3 reads CASSLLTGMSYEQYF. DNA of the CDR3: TGCGCCAGCAGTCTCCTGACAGGGATGTCCTACGAGCAGTACTTC.

This clonotype was counted ten times or more. V usage is TRBV25-1 and J usage is TRBJ1-6; a possible D gene is TRBD1 (6 bases). CDR1 and CDR2 (germline): MGHDK, SYGVNS. Trimming left V 3 bases short and J 9 bases short, with 12 bases between. CDR3 length: 14 amino acids. This CDR3 reads CASSDAGATSPLHF. The DNA of the CDR3 is TGTGCCAGCAGTGATGCGGGGGCGACTTCACCCCTCCACTTT.

At least ten counts were recorded for this clonotype. The chain couples TRBV20-1 to TRBJ2-7; D unresolved. The CDR3 runs 15 residues. Looked up from germline, CDR1 is DFQATT and CDR2 is SNEGSKA (reference sequence). The V and J ends lost 0 bases and 3 bases respectively, with 15 bases between them. The CDR3 DNA sequence: TGCAGTGCTAGAGATCGAGGTACTAATAACTACGAGCAGTACTTC. This codes for CSARDRGTNNYEQYF.

This clonotype was counted at least ten times. V and J are TRBV19 and TRBJ2-7, with 14 bases that match TRBD2. V lost 3 bases to trimming and J lost 4 bases; unmatched junction nucleotides: 5. Germline assignment: CDR1 LNHDA and CDR2 SQIVND (reference sequence). The CDR3 is 16 amino acids. The CDR3 sequence is CASSITGTSGSYEQYF. CDR3 bases: TGTGCCAGTAGTATTACCGGGACTAGCGGGAGTTACGAGCAGTACTTC.

This clonotype was detected only once. The genes are TRBV30 and TRBJ1-6; D perhaps matches TRBD1 (5 bases). The V end was cut by 2 bases, the J end by 9 bases, with 11 bases between. The V gene's germline CDR1 is GTSNPN and CDR2 SVGIG (reference sequence). CDR3 length equals 13 residues. The CDR3 sequence is CAWSLGDISPLHF. The CDR3 nucleotides read TGTGCCTGGAGTCTAGGGGATATTTCACCCCTCCACTTT.

This clonotype was detected ten times or more. This CDR3 is CSVSTGPGELFF. CDR3 nucleotides: TGCAGCGTTTCGACAGGGCCCGGGGAGCTGTTTTTT. The V call is TRBV29-1, the J call TRBJ2-2; 7 bases match TRBD1. This CDR3 contains 12 residues. V gave up 5 bases and J gave up 6 bases; unmatched junction bases: 3. CDR1 is SQVTM and CDR2 is ANQGSEA in the germline V gene.

There are many counts of this clonotype. This sequence joins TRBV11-2 and TRBJ1-2; D uncertain. This CDR3 has 13 residues. Germline-derived CDR1 and CDR2 are SGHAT and FQNNGV. The V gene lost 7 bases and the J gene lost 2 bases, with 11 bases spanning the gap. The CDR3, as DNA: TGTGCCAGCAACCTATCAGTAAACTATGGCTACACCTTC. Encoded protein: CASNLSVNYGYTF. Looking up the rest from reference TRBV11-2 and TRBJ1-2 gives the full variable domain: EAGVAQSPRYKIIEKRQSVAFWCNPISGHATLYWYQQILGQGPKLLIQFQNNGVVDDSQLPKDRFSAERLKGVDSTLKIQPAKLEDSAVYLCASNLSVNYGYTFGSGTRLTVV.

This clonotype was found a few times. The chain combines TRBV13 with TRBJ2-7; D is ambiguous. Trimming shortened V by 5 bases and J by 7 bases, and 15 bases separated the two germline ends. Germline CDR1 and CDR2: PRHDT and FYEKMQ (reference sequence). The CDR3 runs 13 residues. CDR3 DNA sequence: TGTGCCAGCAGCCCTCCTCTACGGCAAGAGCAGTACTTC. It is translated as CASSPPLRQEQYF. Full variable domain (missing parts from reference TRBV13 and TRBJ2-7): AAGVIQSPRHLIKEKRETATLKCYPIPRHDTVYWYQQGPGQDPQFLISFYEKMQSDKGSIPDRFSAQQFSDYHSELNMSSLELGDSALYFCASSPPLRQEQYFGPGTRLTVT.

This clonotype was picked up many times. This may arise from a read error, as a much more abundant clone is one base away. The DNA of the CDR3 is TGTGCCAGCAGTGAAGCCGGGACAGGGGGCCACGAGCAGTACTTC. Amino acid sequence: CASSEAGTGGHEQYF. The rearrangement joins TRBV6-1 to TRBJ2-7; TRBD1 matches 12 bases. J was trimmed by 5 bases and V by 0 bases; bases with no gene match: 2. The germline CDR1 and CDR2 sequences are MNHNS and SASEGT. The CDR3 is 15 residues long.

This clonotype appeared many times. The rearrangement joins TRBV19 to TRBJ1-1; perhaps TRBD1 as D (5 bases). The V gene's germline CDR1 is LNHDA and CDR2 SQIVND (reference sequence). CDR3 size: 15 residues. V lost 6 bases and J 4 bases, leaving 18 bases between the germline ends. The CDR3 protein is CASRPDGGVGTEAFF. CDR3 bases: TGTGCCAGTAGACCAGACGGGGGGGTTGGCACTGAAGCTTTCTTT.

There are many counts of this clonotype. The chain has TRBV11-2 and TRBJ1-5; D is unresolved. Trimming left V 3 bases short and J 7 bases short, with 10 bases between. The germline V gene has CDR1 SGHAT and CDR2 FQNNGV. The CDR3 loop spans 13 amino acids. This CDR3 reads CASSFITGQPQHF. CDR3 DNA: TGTGCCAGCAGCTTTATTACGGGGCAGCCCCAGCATTTT. Full variable domain (missing parts from reference TRBV11-2 and TRBJ1-5): EAGVAQSPRYKIIEKRQSVAFWCNPISGHATLYWYQQILGQGPKLLIQFQNNGVVDDSQLPKDRFSAERLKGVDSTLKIQPAKLEDSAVYLCASSFITGQPQHFGDGTRLSIL.

As regards this clonotype: The final CDR3 position lacks the conserved phenylalanine or tryptophan, pointing to a likely read error. In DNA, the CDR3 is TGTGCTAGTGGTTTTGGGACTAGCGGACCTGGGGAGACCCAGTACCTC. As protein: CASGFGTSGPGETQYL. The chain has TRBV12-5 and TRBJ2-5; TRBD2 aligns across 11 bases. Germline CDR1 and CDR2: LGHNT and FRNRAP. This CDR3 has 16 residues. Trimming at V came to 3 bases and at J to 5 bases, leaving 8 bases not matched to a gene.

V and J are TRBV11-3 and TRBJ1-2; 7 nucleotides align to TRBD1. J gave up 4 bases and V 4 bases, and 9 bases lay outside the gene matches. The CDR3 covers 15 residues. Germline V gene lookup returns CDR1 SGHNT and CDR2 YENEEA. The CDR3, as DNA: TGTGCCAGCAGCTGCGGGACAGAGCCTGGCTATGGCTACACCTTC. Translation: CASSCGTEPGYGYTF.

This clonotype occurred many times. The genes are TRBV19 and TRBJ2-2; D assignment may be TRBD1 or TRBD2 (5 bases each). CDR1 LNHDA and CDR2 SQIVND come from the germline V gene (reference sequence). V lost 6 bases, J lost 7 bases, and 15 bases lay in between. The CDR3 extends over 14 amino acids. This CDR3 reads CASRTGTSGGELFF. The CDR3 nucleotides are TGTGCCAGTAGGACCGGGACCTCGGGCGGGGAGCTGTTTTTT.